Listed below are T cell receptor beta chains from one sample, sequenced in a study of cytotoxic CD8 clonotypes in ibrutinib-treated CLL. Assay: immunoSEQ multiplex PCR; the TCRdb copy retains only in-frame clones and omits some. The table has 53,000 or so clones, roughly 54% seen once. The sequences come from PBMCs, collected at disease progression, from a patient treated with ibrutinib. The receptors shown here come from a human donor with chronic lymphocytic leukemia. Both conserved end residues are part of each CDR3. Only some rows state a clone size, as once, few, many or a class for expanded clones.

>TRBJ1-2|few|TRBV18
CASSRDTGTPYGYTF
>TRBJ2-1|NA|TRBV4-3
CASSQDSGLAGYNEQFF
>TRBJ2-2|NA|TRBV6-5
CASSYLDRGSGELFF
>TRBJ1-4|NA|TRBV4-1
CASSPRQRNEKLFF
>TRBJ1-6|NA|TRBV6-5
CASSFQGDNSPLHF
>TRBJ1-1|NA|TRBV11-2
CASTYPRDGDMNTEAFF
>TRBJ2-3|medium-sized|TRBV28
CASSLEPLGGSYTDTQYF
>TRBJ1-2|NA|TRBV5-1
CASSTLAVDYGYTF
>TRBJ2-5|NA|TRBV7-9
CASSLGASVTPTQYF
>TRBJ1-4|NA|TRBV18
CASSPRDEKLFF
>TRBJ2-3|few|TRBV29-1
CSGLRVDTQYF
>TRBJ1-6|once|TRBV7-9
CASSYPGQGLDNSPLHF
>TRBJ2-1|few|TRBV4-2
CASSQSLSGLAAWNEQFF
>TRBJ1-4|once|TRBV23-1
CASTTGQSNEKLFF
>TRBJ1-4|NA|TRBV6-5
CASRIDRVAEKLFF
>TRBJ2-2|NA|TRBV18
CASSPRPTNTGELFF
>TRBJ2-3|NA|TRBV7-6
CASSPQGGDTQYF
>TRBJ2-7|NA|TRBV28
CASSPTGASYEQYF
>TRBJ1-6|few|TRBV2
CASSGPGPPPSPLHF
>TRBJ2-5|NA|TRBV4-3
CASSQDRTNQETQYF
>TRBJ1-2|NA|TRBV2
CASSELYPGSYGYTF
>TRBJ2-3|NA|TRBV10-3
CAISEPRTGNTDTQYF
>TRBJ1-1|few|TRBV6-5
CASSYSSREAFF
>TRBJ2-7|few|TRBV7-9
CASKRGPYEQYF
>TRBJ2-1|NA|TRBV4-3
CASSQRGPGAVNEQFF
>TRBJ1-5|NA|TRBV6-5
CASSWDRTQPQHF
>TRBJ1-4|NA|TRBV2
CASTGAGLDEKLFF
>TRBJ1-1|NA|TRBV4-2
CASSQELNTEAFF
>TRBJ1-2|NA|TRBV7-2
CASSLTRVGGYTF
>TRBJ2-3|NA|TRBV29-1
CSVEFVTYSVLDTQYF
>TRBJ2-1|NA|TRBV7-2
CASSLGGMDEQFF
>TRBJ1-1|NA|TRBV6-5
CASRLTGGGTEAFF
>TRBJ2-7|NA|TRBV2
CASSLRGLAYEQYF
>TRBJ1-1|NA|TRBV7-2
CASSLGAGWRYSTEAFF